The 32 T cell receptor beta chains given below trace back to one sample, sequenced in a study of identical twins. MiXCR, applied by TCRdb to the 5' RACE reads, yields one record per CDR3 protein. The profile shows hundreds of thousands of distinct CDR3 sequences, around 6.6% of them singletons. The sample was also reused in another study, on yellow fever vaccine responses in identical twins.

The sequenced material came from memory (CD45RO+) T cells sorted from blood. These receptors were obtained from a woman between 18 and 29 years old in good health.

This clonotype was recorded a few times. J is TRBJ2-1 and V is TRBV7-3; no clear D. The V end lost 0 bases, the J end lost 5 bases, and 5 bases lay between the germline ends. Germline CDR1 reads SGHTA; CDR2 reads FQGTGA. The CDR3 is 13 residues long. The CDR3 loop reads CASSLTLDNEQFF. Here the CDR3 DNA reads TGTGCCAGCAGCTTAACCTTGGACAATGAGCAGTTCTTC. The whole variable domain, filled in from reference TRBV7-3 and TRBJ2-1, reads GAGVSQTPSNKVTEKGKYVELRCDPISGHTALYWYRQSLGQGPEFLIYFQGTGAADDSGLPNDRFFAVRPEGSVSTLKIQRTERGDSAVYLCASSLTLDNEQFFGPGTRLTVL.

This clonotype came up a few times. The chain recombines TRBV5-1 with TRBJ2-3; no definite D call. The germline CDR1 and CDR2 sequences are SGHRS and YFSETQ. V lost 4 bases and J 2 bases, leaving 11 bases between the germline ends. This CDR3 has 14 amino acids. The CDR3 region has the DNA TGCGCCAGCAGCCCTGACTTACCCACAGATACGCAGTATTTT. The encoded protein is CASSPDLPTDTQYF.

The chain is built from TRBV15 and TRBJ2-1, with 16 nucleotides matching TRBD2. Losses at the gene ends were 1 base for V and 7 bases for J; bases not matched to a gene: 1. The CDR3 is 16 residues long. Germline V gene sequence: CDR1 LNHNV, CDR2 YYDKDF (reference sequence). The CDR3 DNA reads as TGTGCCACCAGCAGAGTGGGACTAGCGGGAGGGAATGAGCAGTTCTTC. Its protein product is CATSRVGLAGGNEQFF.

The chain couples TRBV2 to TRBJ2-5; maybe TRBD2 (5 bases). V lost 4 bases, J lost 3 bases, and 9 bases lay in between. Germline V gives CDR1 SNHLY, CDR2 FYNNEI. This CDR3 has 13 amino acids. This CDR3 is CASSVSGKETQYF. CDR3 sequence (DNA): TGTGCCAGCAGTGTTTCGGGGAAAGAGACCCAGTACTTC.

This clonotype occurred a few times. The genes are TRBV20-1 and TRBJ2-5; D remains unclear. In germline, CDR1 is DFQATT, CDR2 SNEGSKA (reference sequence). V was pared by 3 bases and J by 5 bases, with 19 bases between. The length of the CDR3 is 15 residues. The CDR3 DNA is TGCAGTGCTAGCGACCCCAGCGACGGTCGGGAGACCCAGTACTTC. The encoded protein is CSASDPSDGRETQYF.

The chain carries TRBV12-3 or TRBV12-4 and TRBJ2-5, with 8 nucleotides matching TRBD1. CDR3 length: 15 residues. Unmatched junction bases numbered 4, after V lost 3 bases and J lost 1 base. Written as DNA, the CDR3 is TGTGCCAGCAGTTTCAGGGGGCCCCGCCAAGAGACCCAGTACTTC. Translated, it gives CASSFRGPRQETQYF.

This clonotype was found many times. The genes are TRBV29-1 and TRBJ2-5; D gene unclear. The CDR3 has 12 amino acids. CDR1 is SQVTM and CDR2 is ANQGSEA in the germline V gene. The V gene lost 5 bases and the J gene lost 1 base, with 8 bases spanning the gap. The CDR3 coding sequence is TGCAGCGTTTATTACCTCCAAGAGACCCAGTACTTC. Translating gives CSVYYLQETQYF.

The J gene is TRBJ2-7, the V gene TRBV10-3; D gene uncertain. Germline lookup yields CDR1 ENHRY and CDR2 SYGVKD. The CDR3 spans 12 residues. With 0 bases removed from V and 7 bases from J, the gap between germline ends came to 7 bases. The CDR3 loop is CAISESVEEQYF. The CDR3 region has the DNA TGTGCCATCAGTGAGTCCGTAGAAGAGCAGTACTTC.

In its sample, this clonotype was seen a few times. J is TRBJ2-2 and V is TRBV4-1; D not certain. Germline V gene sequence: CDR1 MGHRA, CDR2 YSYEKL. The CDR3 covers 15 residues. V was cut by 1 base and J by 6 bases, with 12 bases left in between. CDR3 region: CASSQVAESPGELFF. The CDR3 DNA reads TGCGCCAGCAGCCAAGTGGCAGAGTCCCCCGGGGAGCTGTTTTTT.

The chain has TRBV6-1 and TRBJ2-3; D gene ambiguous. This CDR3 spans 14 amino acids. Trimming cost V 6 bases and J 0 bases, with 10 bases left between them. Germline loops: CDR1 MNHNS, CDR2 SASEGT. The CDR3 loop reads CASSPITSTDTQYF. The CDR3, as DNA: TGTGCCAGCAGCCCGATCACTAGCACAGATACGCAGTATTTT.

The chain combines TRBV5-6 with TRBJ2-5, with 11 nucleotides matching TRBD2. V lost 3 bases to trimming and J lost 3 bases; unmatched junction nucleotides: 10. This CDR3 region has 17 residues. The germline V gene encodes CDR1 SGHDT and CDR2 YYEEEE. The CDR3 loop reads CASSSRRLAGSEETQYF. In DNA, the CDR3 is TGTGCCAGCAGCTCCAGACGACTAGCGGGGTCGGAAGAGACCCAGTACTTC.

This clonotype has a count of ten or more. This chain joins TRBV7-9 and TRBJ2-7; 7 positions match TRBD1. This CDR3 has 12 amino acids. CDR1 SEHNR and CDR2 FQNEAQ come from the germline V gene (reference sequence). J was trimmed by 4 bases and V by 6 bases; bases with no gene match: 3. CDR3 coding DNA: TGTGCCAGCAGGGACAGGTATTACGAGCAGTACTTC. Amino acid sequence: CASRDRYYEQYF.

V and J are TRBV29-1 and TRBJ2-1, with D possibly TRBD1 on 5 matching bases. CDR1 and CDR2 from the germline V gene are SQVTM and ANQGSEA. Trimming cost V 0 bases and J 4 bases, with 19 bases left between them. This CDR3 has 17 amino acids. CDR3 loop: CSVEEVVRTRSYNEQFF. The CDR3, as DNA: TGCAGCGTTGAAGAGGTGGTCAGGACACGGTCATACAATGAGCAGTTCTTC.

This clonotype was detected only a few times. J is TRBJ2-6 and V is TRBV11-3; perhaps TRBD1 as D (6 bases). The CDR3 covers 17 residues. The V end was cut by 5 bases, the J end by 0 bases, with 14 bases between. CDR1 SGHNT and CDR2 YENEEA come from the germline V gene. The CDR3 sequence: CASSQGTRVSGANVLTF. In nucleotides, the CDR3 is TGTGCCAGCAGCCAGGGGACCAGGGTCTCTGGGGCCAACGTCCTGACTTTC.

J is TRBJ1-2 and V is TRBV15; D might be TRBD1 (5 bases). Germline CDR1 reads LNHNV; CDR2 reads YYDKDF (reference sequence). CDR3 length equals 14 residues. Trimming left V 3 bases short and J 8 bases short, with 16 bases between. CDR3 sequence reads: CATSSGTWGYGYTF. CDR3 DNA sequence: TGTGCCACCAGCAGTGGTACCTGGGGGTACGGCTACACCTTC. The full variable domain, rest sourced from reference TRBV15 and TRBJ1-2, is DAMVIQNPRYQVTQFGKPVTLSCSQTLNHNVMYWYQQKSSQAPKLLFHYYDKDFNNEADTPDNFQSRRPNTSFCFLDIRSPGLGDTAMYLCATSSGTWGYGYTFGSGTRLTVV.

This clonotype was counted many times. The chain joins TRBV12-5 to TRBJ2-7; the D gene is possibly TRBD2 (5 bases). Germline V gene sequence: CDR1 LGHNT, CDR2 FRNRAP. Trimming took off 1 base at V and 6 bases at J, with 16 bases between the two ends. The length of the CDR3 is 15 residues. The CDR3 DNA follows: TGTGCTAGTGGTTTGGCCCCCAACGGCGGAGGCGAGCAGTACTTC. As protein: CASGLAPNGGGEQYF.

This clonotype has at least ten counts. In DNA form, the CDR3 reads TGTGCCATCAGTGAGTCTAAAGGGGGCGCTTCTGGAAACACCATATATTTT. It codes for CAISESKGGASGNTIYF. The J gene is TRBJ1-3, the V gene TRBV10-3; 7 bases are shared with TRBD1. The CDR3 runs 17 residues. V was pared by 0 bases and J by 1 base, with 6 bases of the junction left unmatched. Germline V gene data show CDR1 as ENHRY and CDR2 as SYGVKD.

A few counts support this clonotype. V usage is TRBV12-3 or TRBV12-4 and J usage is TRBJ1-1, with D possibly matching TRBD1 (6 bases). The CDR3 has 13 residues. The V gene lost 3 bases and the J gene lost 8 bases, with 13 bases spanning the gap. The CDR3 here is CASSLGAAPEAFF. The CDR3, as DNA: TGTGCCAGCAGTTTGGGGGCAGCCCCAGAAGCTTTCTTT.

This clonotype has just a few counts. Possible read error: a much larger clone is one base away. The chain carries TRBV20-1 and TRBJ2-2, with TRBD2 matching over 8 bases. The CDR3 consists of 16 residues. Germline V gene lookup returns CDR1 DFQATT and CDR2 SNEGSKA (reference sequence). The CDR3 DNA follows: TGCTGTGCTATTTCACTAGCGGAGCTGAACACCGGGGAGCTGTTTTTT. Its translation is CCAISLAELNTGELFF.

This clonotype was picked up many times. The chain links TRBV11-2 to TRBJ2-1; D is possibly TRBD1 or TRBD2 (5 bases each). This CDR3 is 14 amino acids long. Trimming removed 3 bases from V and 10 bases from J, with 16 bases in between. The germline V gene has CDR1 SGHAT and CDR2 FQNNGV. The CDR3 DNA is TGTGCCAGCAGCTTGGGACCCGTCTTTGGAGAGCAGTTCTTC. Protein product: CASSLGPVFGEQFF.

This clonotype came up many times. The V gene is TRBV5-6, the J gene TRBJ2-2, with D tentatively TRBD2 (5 bases). Germline assignment: CDR1 SGHDT and CDR2 YYEEEE. The CDR3 consists of 14 residues. V was cut by 4 bases and J by 1 base, with 8 bases left in between. CDR3 amino acids: CASSVAGNTGELFF. CDR3 bases: TGTGCCAGCAGCGTTGCGGGGAACACCGGGGAGCTGTTTTTT. The full variable domain, rest sourced from reference TRBV5-6 and TRBJ2-2, is DAGVTQSPTHLIKTRGQQVTLRCSPKSGHDTVSWYQQALGQGPQFIFQYYEEEERQRGNFPDRFSGHQFPNYSSELNVNALLLGDSALYLCASSVAGNTGELFFGEGSRLTVL.

This clonotype was recorded a few times. This sequence joins TRBV9 and TRBJ2-5, with a possible D match to TRBD2 (6 bases). Germline V lookup: CDR1 SGDLS, CDR2 YYNGEE. V was trimmed by 0 bases and J by 2 bases, leaving 11 bases between them. This CDR3 is built from 15 residues. CDR3 sequence: CASSVVGTFQETQYF. CDR3 DNA sequence: TGTGCCAGCAGCGTAGTTGGGACTTTTCAAGAGACCCAGTACTTC.

The V and J genes are TRBV7-2 and TRBJ2-3; D remains unclear. The CDR3 extends over 13 amino acids. Germline V gene data show CDR1 as SGHTA and CDR2 as FQGNSA. Trimming cost V 5 bases and J 6 bases, with 12 bases left between them. The CDR3 region is CASSLSPGDTQYF. CDR3 bases: TGTGCCAGCAGCCTAAGCCCTGGGGATACGCAGTATTTT.

The sample holds many counts of this clonotype. The genes are TRBV5-1 and TRBJ2-3; D ambiguous. Germline CDR1 reads SGHRS; CDR2 reads YFSETQ. V lost 0 bases to trimming and J lost 2 bases, with 10 bases between them. CDR3 length: 15 amino acids. Here the CDR3 reads CASSLGQDFTDTQYF. CDR3 nucleotide sequence: TGCGCCAGCAGCTTGGGACAAGATTTCACAGATACGCAGTATTTT.

This clonotype was recorded many times. The rearrangement uses TRBV7-8 and TRBJ1-5; TRBD1 might be the D (5 bases). In germline, CDR1 is SGHVS, CDR2 FQNEAQ. The CDR3 contains 16 residues. V gave up 5 bases and J gave up 1 base, with 15 bases separating them. DNA for the CDR3: TGTGCCAGCAGCGCCTTGGGGGGACTCAGCAATCAGCCCCAGCATTTT. Residues: CASSALGGLSNQPQHF. Full variable domain (remainder filled in from reference TRBV7-8 and TRBJ1-5): GAGVSQSPRYKVAKRGQDVALRCDPISGHVSLFWYQQALGQGPEFLTYFQNEAQLDKSGLPSDRFFAERPEGSVSTLKIQRTQQEDSAVYLCASSALGGLSNQPQHFGDGTRLSIL.

The V and J genes are TRBV2 and TRBJ2-1; 8 bases match TRBD1. The germline V gene has CDR1 SNHLY and CDR2 FYNNEI. Trimming at V came to 6 bases and at J to 6 bases, leaving 10 bases not matched to a gene. The CDR3 is made up of 15 amino acids. CDR3: CASSPGQGLGNEQFF. Here the CDR3 DNA reads TGTGCCAGCAGCCCCGGACAGGGATTGGGCAATGAGCAGTTCTTC.

Only a few counts were recorded for this clonotype. The V call is TRBV7-9, the J call TRBJ2-1, with 15 bases identical to TRBD2. Germline assignment: CDR1 SEHNR and CDR2 FQNEAQ (reference sequence). With V trimmed by 5 bases and J by 8 bases, 1 base remained unmatched. This CDR3 has 14 amino acids. The CDR3 nucleotides read TGTGCCAGCAGCCGGACTAGCGGGGGGGATGAGCAGTTCTTC. Translating it yields CASSRTSGGDEQFF.

This clonotype has a handful of counts. The chain employs TRBV4-1 and TRBJ2-1, with 7 positions matching TRBD2. The CDR3 contains 17 residues. J lost 9 bases, V lost 1 base, and 15 bases had no gene match. Germline V gives CDR1 MGHRA, CDR2 YSYEKL. The CDR3 spells CASSQGPLAAEGVEQFF. CDR3 coding DNA: TGCGCCAGCAGCCAAGGACCCCTAGCGGCGGAAGGGGTTGAGCAGTTCTTC.

This clonotype was counted between two and nine times. The chain employs TRBV21-1 and TRBJ2-2; TRBD1, as called in the table, went unchecked against the DNA. TRBV21-1 is shown as a pseudogene. The CDR3 runs to 16 residues. The CDR3 bases are TGTGCCAGCAGCAAGAGGACAGGAACGAACACCGGGGAGCTGTTTTTT. This codes for CASSKRTGTNTGELFF.

J is TRBJ2-5 and V is TRBV4-1; 9 nucleotides align to TRBD2. The CDR3 consists of 17 residues. Trimming took 1 base from V and 1 from J; bases not matched to a gene: 7. Looked up from germline, CDR1 is MGHRA and CDR2 is YSYEKL. For the CDR3, the DNA is TGCGCCAGCAGCCAAGTTCTAGCGGGGAGGGGCCAAGAGACCCAGTACTTC. It codes for CASSQVLAGRGQETQYF.

This chain connects TRBV3-1 to TRBJ1-6, with D possibly TRBD1 on 5 matching bases. The CDR3 spans 16 residues. Germline CDR1 is LGHDT and CDR2 is YNNKEL (reference sequence). Trimming removed 0 bases from V and 9 bases from J, with 15 bases in between. The CDR3 spells CASSQDWQGRVSPLHF. In DNA form, the CDR3 reads TGTGCCAGCAGCCAAGACTGGCAGGGAAGGGTTTCACCCCTCCACTTT.

This clonotype was detected a few times. The chain joins TRBV15 to TRBJ2-1; 13 nucleotides align to TRBD2. CDR3 length: 15 amino acids. The J segment lost 10 bases and the V segment lost 1 base, leaving 4 bases of the junction unmatched. Germline V gene sequence: CDR1 LNHNV, CDR2 YYDKDF (reference sequence). CDR3 protein: CATSRGLAGGEEQFF. The CDR3 coding sequence is TGTGCCACCAGCAGAGGACTAGCGGGAGGAGAAGAGCAGTTCTTC.